This note documents a single T cell receptor (beta chain) sequence. Its antigen is unidentified. Only in-frame clones appear in the TCRdb table, and some are missing; sequencing was by immunoSEQ multiplex PCR. Among 130,000 to 150,000 clones listed, approximately 90% were seen once. This sample is drawn from a study of T cell responses to AZD1222 COVID-19 vaccine. Overall study context: Second doses that came at about 4 or about 12 weeks were put together.

General study results and limits: After the peak T cell response, and only then, were repertoires sampled. Among AZD1222 vaccinees, only 5 to 7 were seropositive at baseline. Regions 160-218 and 743-854 held dominance among vaccine-associated CD4 TCRs, which spanned spike.

V was cut by 5 bases and J by 2 bases, with 30 bases left in between. CDR1 and CDR2 from the germline V gene are SGHVS and FQNEAQ. CDR3 length equals 20 residues. The TCR sequence derives from an adult in good health. The specimen comprised peripheral blood, sampled on day 0 of AZD1222 vaccination. V and J are TRBV7-8 and TRBJ1-2, with D possibly being TRBD1 (6 bases). The CDR3 loop reads CASSPRFPRGTRPANYGYTF. For the CDR3, the DNA is TGTGCCAGCAGCCCACGATTCCCGAGGGGGACCCGCCCGGCGAACTATGGCTACACCTTC.